These T cell receptor beta chains were read from a single sample in a study of cytotoxic CD8 clonotypes in ibrutinib-treated CLL. Data came from immunoSEQ multiplex PCR; TCRdb stores just in-frame clones and leaves some out. The table includes about 57,000 clones, 56% detected once. The starting material was PBMCs, obtained after 24 months of ibrutinib treatment. These receptors originate from a human donor with chronic lymphocytic leukemia. The CDR3 runs from the conserved cysteine through the conserved F or W. The order of the fields is D gene, J gene, clone size, V gene, CDR3 protein, CDR3 DNA. A D gene is named only where the DNA matches it firmly. Only part of the rows carry a size: once, few, many, or a class if the clone is expanded.

D gene: TRBD2; J gene: TRBJ2-1; clone size: -; V gene: TRBV6-1; CDR3 protein: CASRTRGGDNEQFF; CDR3 DNA: TGTGCCAGCAGGACCCGCGGGGGAGACAATGAGCAGTTCTTC
D gene: -; J gene: TRBJ2-1; clone size: many; V gene: TRBV11-2; CDR3 protein: CASSLELFAYNEQFF; CDR3 DNA: TGTGCCAGCAGCTTGGAGTTGTTCGCCTACAATGAGCAGTTCTTC
D gene: -; J gene: TRBJ2-7; clone size: -; V gene: TRBV5-6; CDR3 protein: CASSPLSADYEQYF; CDR3 DNA: TGTGCCAGCAGCCCCCTCTCAGCGGACTACGAGCAGTACTTC
D gene: TRBD1; J gene: TRBJ1-5; clone size: many; V gene: TRBV11-3; CDR3 protein: CASSCTGQSNQPQHF; CDR3 DNA: TGTGCCAGCAGTTGTACGGGACAGAGCAATCAGCCCCAGCATTTT
D gene: -; J gene: TRBJ1-2; clone size: few; V gene: TRBV6-1; CDR3 protein: CASSGGPAETNYGYTF; CDR3 DNA: TGTGCCAGCAGTGGTGGACCGGCGGAGACTAACTATGGCTACACCTTC
D gene: -; J gene: TRBJ1-1; clone size: -; V gene: TRBV4-1; CDR3 protein: CASSQIMTVRGGTEAFF; CDR3 DNA: TGCGCCAGCAGCCAGATCATGACAGTCCGGGGGGGGACTGAAGCTTTCTTT
D gene: -; J gene: TRBJ1-2; clone size: many; V gene: TRBV19; CDR3 protein: CASIGQTNYGYTF; CDR3 DNA: TGTGCCAGTATCGGCCAGACTAACTATGGCTACACCTTC
D gene: -; J gene: TRBJ2-5; clone size: once; V gene: TRBV5-1; CDR3 protein: CASKGVGPEETQYF; CDR3 DNA: TGCGCCAGCAAGGGGGTGGGGCCAGAGGAGACCCAGTACTTC
D gene: -; J gene: TRBJ2-6; clone size: few; V gene: TRBV5-1; CDR3 protein: CASSSVDSSLSGANVLTF; CDR3 DNA: TGCGCCAGCAGCTCAGTAGACAGCTCCCTCTCTGGGGCCAACGTCCTGACTTTC
D gene: -; J gene: TRBJ1-3; clone size: few; V gene: TRBV6-4; CDR3 protein: CASLKTLGF; CDR3 DNA: TGTGCCAGCCTAAAGACCCTGGGTTTT
D gene: TRBD2; J gene: TRBJ2-1; clone size: -; V gene: TRBV28; CDR3 protein: CASTLSGSVNEQFF; CDR3 DNA: TGTGCCAGCACCCTTAGCGGGAGCGTCAATGAGCAGTTCTTC
D gene: TRBD1; J gene: TRBJ2-7; clone size: medium-sized; V gene: TRBV15; CDR3 protein: CATSRDYRDRDF; CDR3 DNA: TGTGCCACCAGCAGAGATTATCGGGACAGGGACTTC
D gene: -; J gene: TRBJ1-1; clone size: -; V gene: TRBV18; CDR3 protein: CASSPRTNTEAFF; CDR3 DNA: TGTGCCAGCTCACCCAGGACCAACACTGAAGCTTTCTTT
D gene: -; J gene: TRBJ1-5; clone size: -; V gene: TRBV2; CDR3 protein: CTSSVGIWQPQHF; CDR3 DNA: TGTACCAGCAGTGTGGGTATTTGGCAGCCCCAGCATTTT
D gene: -; J gene: TRBJ1-2; clone size: -; V gene: TRBV4-2; CDR3 protein: CASSQDLGGLNYGYTF; CDR3 DNA: TGTGCCAGCAGCCAAGATCTGGGGGGCCTTAACTATGGCTACACCTTC
D gene: TRBD1; J gene: TRBJ2-5; clone size: once; V gene: TRBV19; CDR3 protein: CASSLGTGPYQETQYF; CDR3 DNA: TGTGCCAGTAGTCTGGGGACAGGGCCGTACCAAGAGACCCAGTACTTC